The clone carrying this T cell receptor beta chain was detected ten times or more. Its cognate antigen is unknown. Germline V gene sequence: CDR1 SGHRS, CDR2 YFSETQ. This CDR3 spans 11 amino acids. The sample belongs to a study of spatial heterogeneity in lung cancer. Study findings and constraints: Ubiquitous expanded tumor TCRs were observed in blood more at resection than follow-up.

MiXCR, run by TCRdb on the 5' RACE reads, gives a single entry per CDR3 protein. This sample has approximately 29,000 distinct CDR3 sequences, with about 8.8% found just once. Time point defined: sample taken at primary tumor resection. Tumor, nontumor lung or frozen PBMC supplied whole RNA that was sequenced unsorted. Here the sequenced sample was PBMCs, taken at surgery. The receptor was isolated from a female donor with early-stage non-small cell lung cancer. V and J are TRBV5-1 and TRBJ2-4; D is ambiguous. The J call may be mistaken, given a closer DNA end match to TRBJ2-7. CDR3 bases: TGCGCCAGCAGCTTGGGCAACGAGCAGTACTTC. Amino acids: CASSLGNEQYF.